These 32 T cell receptor beta chains were all obtained from the same sample, sequenced in a study of cytomegalovirus exposure and HLA in healthy donors. The PCR contained 60 Vbeta and 13 Jbeta primers. Clones were read by immunoSEQ multiplex PCR, and TCRdb kept only the in-frame ones, dropping some. Among fewer than 45,000 clones, more than 80% were seen once, and the ten largest hold 6%. Sequences were obtained from PBMCs. The receptors here all came from a male donor in good health and CMV-seronegative.

The chain couples TRBV5-1 to TRBJ2-1; the match to TRBD1 covers 7 bases. Trimming at V came to 2 bases and at J to 7 bases, leaving 9 bases not matched to a gene. This CDR3 contains 15 residues. The V gene's germline CDR1 is SGHRS and CDR2 YFSETQ. CDR3: CASSLPDRVGNEQFF. As DNA, the CDR3 is TGCGCCAGCAGCTTACCCGACAGGGTTGGAAATGAGCAGTTCTTC.

The CDR3 DNA reads as TGTGCCACCAGCAGAGCTAGCGGGGCCACAGATACGCAGTATTTT. Encoded protein: CATSRASGATDTQYF. V usage is TRBV15 and J usage is TRBJ2-3; 9 bases fit TRBD2. Looked up from germline, CDR1 is LNHNV and CDR2 is YYDKDF (reference sequence). The CDR3 sequence is 15 residues long. Trimming removed 1 base from V and 2 bases from J; junction bases left unmatched: 1.

This sequence joins TRBV6-4 and TRBJ1-1; possible D gene TRBD1, 6 bases. This CDR3 is 13 amino acids long. Germline V lookup: CDR1 MRHNA, CDR2 SNTAGT. Trimming removed 6 bases from V and 5 bases from J, with 13 bases in between. The chain's CDR3 is CASRWTAETEAFF. The CDR3 DNA follows: TGTGCCAGCAGATGGACAGCCGAAACTGAAGCTTTCTTT.

The V and J genes are TRBV29-1 and TRBJ2-3; D is possibly TRBD1 (6 bases). Germline assignment: CDR1 SQVTM and CDR2 ANQGSEA. CDR3 length: 14 amino acids. Trimming took 7 bases from V and 0 from J, leaving 14 bases between them. The CDR3 loop is CSARTAASTDTQYF. In DNA form, the CDR3 reads TGCAGCGCTCGGACAGCAGCTAGCACAGATACGCAGTATTTT.

V usage is TRBV27 and J usage is TRBJ1-1, with D tentatively TRBD1 (5 bases). Germline loops: CDR1 MNHEY, CDR2 SMNVEV (reference sequence). V lost 3 bases to trimming and J lost 5 bases, with 19 bases between them. The length of the CDR3 is 16 residues. The CDR3 here is CASSFWAGSRKTEAFF. Written as DNA, the CDR3 is TGTGCCAGCAGTTTTTGGGCAGGGTCGCGAAAGACTGAAGCTTTCTTT.

This clone was seen just once. The chain uses TRBV7-9 and TRBJ1-5; TRBD1 matches 11 bases. V gave up 3 bases and J gave up 7 bases; unmatched junction bases: 5. The CDR3 length is 15 residues. Germline assignment: CDR1 SEHNR and CDR2 FQNEAQ (reference sequence). CDR3 sequence reads: CASSLGTGGLQPQHF. In DNA form, the CDR3 reads TGTGCCAGCAGCTTGGGGACAGGGGGTCTGCAGCCCCAGCATTTT. Together with reference TRBV7-9 and TRBJ1-5, the CDR3 gives the full variable domain: DTGVSQNPRHKITKRGQNVTFRCDPISEHNRLYWYRQTLGQGPEFLTYFQNEAQLEKSRLLSDRFSAERPKGSFSTLEIQRTEQGDSAMYLCASSLGTGGLQPQHFGDGTRLSIL.

There are a few counts of this clone. V usage is TRBV6-1 and J usage is TRBJ2-1; 7 nucleotides agree with TRBD1. Looked up from germline, CDR1 is MNHNS and CDR2 is SASEGT. This CDR3 is built from 12 residues. V trimming: 6 bases; J trimming: 6 bases; junction bases outside the gene matches: 2. The CDR3: CASRGQINEQFF. CDR3 bases: TGTGCCAGCAGGGGACAGATCAATGAGCAGTTCTTC.

J is TRBJ1-1 and V is TRBV6-1; TRBD1 matches 10 bases. Per germline, CDR1 MNHNS and CDR2 SASEGT. The ends lost 4 bases at V and 3 bases at J; junction bases unmatched: 11. This CDR3 region has 17 residues. CDR3 residues: CASSGVMTGGWDTEAFF. CDR3 DNA: TGTGCCAGCAGTGGGGTGATGACAGGGGGCTGGGACACTGAAGCTTTCTTT.

The V gene is TRBV4-1, the J gene TRBJ2-7; TRBD2 might be the D (6 bases). CDR1 and CDR2 from the germline V gene are MGHRA and YSYEKL. The CDR3 covers 12 residues. Deletions cut 3 bases from V and 7 bases from J, with 10 bases between. The CDR3 spells CASSQGTGEQYF. In DNA form, the CDR3 reads TGCGCCAGCAGCCAGGGGACTGGGGAGCAGTACTTC.

The chain has TRBV23-1 and TRBJ2-3; 11 nucleotides align to TRBD1. TRBV23-1 is an open reading frame, and its role is uncertain. V shed 11 bases and J 7 bases; nucleotides not matched to a gene: 11. The CDR3 is made up of 14 amino acids. The CDR3 coding sequence is TGCGCCCCGTCCCGGGACAGGGGGTTCTATACGCAGTATTTT. Translated, it gives CAPSRDRGFYTQYF.

V usage is TRBV5-1 and J usage is TRBJ2-5, with 7 nucleotides matching TRBD2. Germline V gene lookup returns CDR1 SGHRS and CDR2 YFSETQ. V lost 0 bases, J lost 5 bases, and 4 bases stayed unmatched. The CDR3 is made up of 14 amino acids. CDR3 sequence reads: CASSLAPGGETQYF. CDR3 sequence (DNA): TGCGCCAGCAGCTTGGCCCCCGGGGGGGAGACCCAGTACTTC.

In DNA, the CDR3 is TGTGCCAGCAAGCCGGACGGAGGGAATAGCAATCAGCCCCAGCATTTT. Its protein product is CASKPDGGNSNQPQHF. The J gene is TRBJ1-5, the V gene TRBV28; D uncertain. This CDR3 contains 16 residues. CDR1 MDHEN and CDR2 SYDVKM come from the germline V gene. V was shortened by 7 bases and J by 0 bases, with 16 bases between the two germline ends.

The gene calls are TRBV6-5 and TRBJ1-1, with a tentative D call TRBD1 (5 bases). Between the trimmed V and J ends, which lost 2 bases and 3 bases, there was a span of 10 bases. This CDR3 region has 14 residues. Germline V gene lookup returns CDR1 MNHEY and CDR2 SVGAGI. CDR3 sequence reads: CASSYGTGDTEAFF. The CDR3 DNA follows: TGTGCCAGCAGTTACGGGACGGGGGACACTGAAGCTTTCTTT.

V and J are TRBV7-3 and TRBJ2-1; 13 bases match TRBD2. CDR3 length: 16 amino acids. After removal of 6 bases from V and 9 bases from J, the junction contained 11 bases not matched to a gene. Germline loops: CDR1 SGHTA, CDR2 FQGTGA. Here the CDR3 DNA reads TGTGCCAGCAGTCAAGCACTAGCGGGGGGGCTTGGTGAGCAGTTCTTC. This codes for CASSQALAGGLGEQFF.

This chain joins TRBV7-9 and TRBJ1-1; maybe TRBD1 (5 bases). Germline V CDR1 and CDR2: SEHNR, FQNEAQ (reference sequence). Between the trimmed V and J ends, which lost 5 bases and 2 bases, there was a span of 6 bases. The CDR3 has 12 amino acids. In nucleotides, the CDR3 is TGTGCCAGCAGCAGGGGTAACACTGAAGCTTTCTTT. Its translation: CASSRGNTEAFF.

The V call is TRBV18, the J call TRBJ2-1; D remains ambiguous. The V gene lost 6 bases and the J gene lost 0 bases, with 18 bases spanning the gap. The CDR3 loop spans 17 amino acids. The V gene's germline CDR1 is KGHSH and CDR2 LQKENI. The DNA for the CDR3 is TGTGCCAGCTCCCATGCGGATACTACATTCTCCTACAATGAGCAGTTCTTC. This gives the protein CASSHADTTFSYNEQFF.

This sequence joins TRBV2 and TRBJ2-1; 11 bases agree with TRBD2. Germline trimming cut 7 bases from V and 9 bases from J; bases unmatched to any gene: 14. The germline CDR1 and CDR2 sequences are SNHLY and FYNNEI. This CDR3 comprises 16 residues. CDR3 nucleotides: TGTGCCAGCACCCCGACTAGCGGGGAGGGGGGAGGTGAGCAGTTCTTC. Its protein product is CASTPTSGEGGGEQFF. Complete variable domain (other parts from reference TRBV2 and TRBJ2-1): EPEVTQTPSHQVTQMGQEVILRCVPISNHLYFYWYRQILGQKVEFLVSFYNNEISEKSEIFDDQFSVERPDGSNFTLKIRSTKLEDSAMYFCASTPTSGEGGGEQFFGPGTRLTVL.

For the CDR3, the DNA is TGCGCCAGCAGCTTGGGGTGGGGGCGGAACAATGAGCAGTTCTTC. Its protein is CASSLGWGRNNEQFF. This chain connects TRBV5-1 to TRBJ2-1; a possible D gene is TRBD1 (6 bases). Germline values: CDR1 SGHRS, CDR2 YFSETQ. The CDR3 sequence is 15 residues long. Trimming took off 0 bases at V and 5 bases at J, with 12 bases between the two ends.

CDR3 residues: CASSYSGTSYNEQFF. The CDR3, as DNA: TGTGCCAGCAGCTACTCCGGGACATCTTACAATGAGCAGTTCTTC. V gene TRBV7-2 combines with J gene TRBJ2-1, with TRBD1 as a possible D gene (6 bases). The CDR3 sequence is 15 residues long. V lost 4 bases and J lost 4, with 14 bases in between. Germline assignment: CDR1 SGHTA and CDR2 FQGNSA.

The gene calls are TRBV12-5 and TRBJ2-5, with 9 bases lining up with TRBD1. Germline CDR1 and CDR2: LGHNT and FRNRAP. There are 15 residues in the CDR3. V was clipped by 5 bases and J by 3 bases; unmatched bases: 7. CDR3 loop: CASGLGQGREETQYF. The CDR3 DNA sequence: TGTGCTAGTGGTCTAGGACAGGGGCGGGAAGAGACCCAGTACTTC.

This chain connects TRBV4-3 to TRBJ1-2; TRBD1 matches 7 bases. V trimming: 0 bases; J trimming: 4 bases; junction bases outside the gene matches: 5. The CDR3 runs to 15 residues. CDR1 LGHNA and CDR2 YSLEER come from the germline V gene. The CDR3 sequence is CASSQEEGAIYGYTF. In nucleotides, the CDR3 is TGCGCCAGCAGCCAAGAAGAGGGGGCAATCTATGGCTACACCTTC.

The chain links TRBV7-2 to TRBJ2-1; 9 bases are a match to TRBD2. The germline CDR1 and CDR2 sequences are SGHTA and FQGNSA. The V gene end was trimmed by 1 base and the J gene end by 8 bases; junction bases not matched to a gene: 9. The CDR3 sequence is 16 residues long. CDR3 DNA: TGTGCCAGCAGCTTAGTGCGGGCTAGCGGGACGTATGAGCAGTTCTTC. As protein: CASSLVRASGTYEQFF.

This sequence joins TRBV4-1 and TRBJ2-7; weak D call: TRBD2 (6 bases). The V end lost 0 bases, the J end lost 9 bases, and 21 bases lay between the germline ends. The CDR3 contains 16 residues. From germline, CDR1 is MGHRA and CDR2 YSYEKL. The CDR3 DNA follows: TGCGCCAGCAGCCAAGATGGGCAGGTGGCGGGGAGAGGGCAGTACTTC. Amino acids: CASSQDGQVAGRGQYF.

This clone was detected a few times. The chain recombines TRBV28 with TRBJ2-3, with TRBD2 matching 13 bases. V lost 10 bases and J lost 0; bases outside the gene matches: 10. The germline CDR1 and CDR2 sequences are MDHEN and SYDVKM. CDR3 length: 17 residues. CDR3 nucleotides: TGTGCCACCAACGGACTAGCGGGAGACGCGAGCACAGATACGCAGTATTTT. It yields the protein CATNGLAGDASTDTQYF.

The chain has TRBV7-9 and TRBJ1-1; D uncertain. Germline CDR1 is SEHNR and CDR2 is FQNEAQ (reference sequence). The CDR3 covers 12 residues. Trimming cost V 3 bases and J 1 base, with 3 bases left between them. The CDR3 DNA reads TGTGCCAGCAGCTTCCGGAACACTGAAGCTTTCTTT. It yields the protein CASSFRNTEAFF. The full variable domain, with the rest looked up from reference TRBV7-9 and TRBJ1-1, is DTGVSQNPRHKITKRGQNVTFRCDPISEHNRLYWYRQTLGQGPEFLTYFQNEAQLEKSRLLSDRFSAERPKGSFSTLEIQRTEQGDSAMYLCASSFRNTEAFFGQGTRLTVV.

The V and J genes are TRBV25-1 and TRBJ2-5, with unresolved D. The CDR3 is 11 residues long. The V gene lost 1 base and the J gene lost 5 bases, with 2 bases spanning the gap. Germline lookup yields CDR1 MGHDK and CDR2 SYGVNS. The CDR3 here is CASSESETQYF. As DNA, the CDR3 is TGTGCCAGCAGTGAATCGGAGACCCAGTACTTC.

The V call is TRBV25-1, the J call TRBJ2-1; 8 positions agree with TRBD1. CDR1 and CDR2 from the germline V gene are MGHDK and SYGVNS. The CDR3 loop spans 16 amino acids. The J segment lost 5 bases and the V segment lost 2 bases, leaving 8 bases of the junction unmatched. In DNA form, the CDR3 reads TGTGCCAGCAGTGAACGGGGACAGGCGGTCCACAATGAGCAGTTCTTC. Its translation: CASSERGQAVHNEQFF.

V gene TRBV5-1 combines with J gene TRBJ1-3, with D maybe TRBD1 (6 bases). V was shortened by 3 bases and J by 4 bases, with 14 bases between the two germline ends. Germline V gene sequence: CDR1 SGHRS, CDR2 YFSETQ. The CDR3 length is 15 residues. The CDR3: CASSSFTGSGNTIYF. The CDR3, as DNA: TGCGCCAGCAGCTCATTCACAGGGTCCGGAAACACCATATATTTT.

The CDR3 coding sequence is TGTGCCAGCAGCGTAGAGACAGGGGTCATCCAAGAGACCCAGTACTTC. Translating gives CASSVETGVIQETQYF. The rearrangement links TRBV9 to TRBJ2-5; 8 nucleotides line up with TRBD1. Germline V gives CDR1 SGDLS, CDR2 YYNGEE. This CDR3 region has 16 residues. After removal of 0 bases from V and 1 base from J, the junction contained 5 bases not matched to a gene. The variable domain in full, completed from reference TRBV9 and TRBJ2-5, reads DSGVTQTPKHLITATGQRVTLRCSPRSGDLSVYWYQQSLDQGLQFLIQYYNGEERAKGNILERFSAQQFPDLHSELNLSSLELGDSALYFCASSVETGVIQETQYFGPGTRLLVL.

The V gene is TRBV10-3, the J gene TRBJ1-2; 7 bases line up with TRBD1. The CDR3 extends over 14 amino acids. V was pared by 1 base and J by 2 bases, with 1 base of the junction left unmatched. Germline V CDR1 and CDR2: ENHRY, SYGVKD. Here the CDR3 reads CAISELTGNYGYTF. The CDR3 bases are TGTGCCATCAGTGAGTTGACAGGGAACTATGGCTACACCTTC.

This clone showed up just once. The rearrangement uses TRBV19 and TRBJ1-1; TRBD1 aligns across 7 bases. The CDR3 extends over 12 amino acids. The germline gives CDR1 LNHDA, CDR2 SQIVND (reference sequence). With V trimmed by 5 bases and J by 6 bases, 3 bases remained unmatched. CDR3 sequence reads: CASSSTGAEAFF. The CDR3 DNA sequence: TGTGCCAGTAGTTCAACAGGGGCTGAAGCTTTCTTT.

V gene TRBV4-2 combines with J gene TRBJ2-5; TRBD1 matches at 10 bases. The junction had 8 bases not matched to a gene; V was cut back by 3 bases and J by 4 bases. This CDR3 has 16 amino acids. CDR1 LGHNA and CDR2 YNFKEQ come from the germline V gene. In DNA form, the CDR3 reads TGTGCCAGCAGCCATGGCGACAGGGGGCGCGGAGAGACCCAGTACTTC. Its translation: CASSHGDRGRGETQYF.